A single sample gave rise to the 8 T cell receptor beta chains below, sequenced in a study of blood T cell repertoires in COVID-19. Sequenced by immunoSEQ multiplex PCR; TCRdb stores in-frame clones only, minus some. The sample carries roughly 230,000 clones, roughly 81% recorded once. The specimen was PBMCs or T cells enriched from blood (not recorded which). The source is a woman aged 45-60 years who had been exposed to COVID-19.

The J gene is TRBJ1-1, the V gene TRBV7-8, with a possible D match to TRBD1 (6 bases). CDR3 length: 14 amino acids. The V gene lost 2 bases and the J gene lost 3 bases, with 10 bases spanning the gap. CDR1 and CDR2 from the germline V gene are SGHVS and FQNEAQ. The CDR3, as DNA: TGTGCCAGCAGCTTAAATAAGGGGGACACTGAAGCTTTCTTT. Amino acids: CASSLNKGDTEAFF.

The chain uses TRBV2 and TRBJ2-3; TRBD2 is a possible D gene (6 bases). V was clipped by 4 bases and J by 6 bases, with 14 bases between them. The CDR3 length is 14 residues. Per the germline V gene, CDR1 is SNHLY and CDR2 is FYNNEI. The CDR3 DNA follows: TGTGCCAGCAGTGTAAGCGGGTTTATGGATACGCAGTATTTT. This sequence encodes CASSVSGFMDTQYF.

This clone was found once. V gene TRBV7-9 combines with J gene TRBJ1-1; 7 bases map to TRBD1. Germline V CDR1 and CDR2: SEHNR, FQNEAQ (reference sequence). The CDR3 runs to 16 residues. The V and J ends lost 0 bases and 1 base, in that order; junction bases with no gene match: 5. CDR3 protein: CASSLAGQSKNTEAFF. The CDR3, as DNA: TGTGCCAGCAGCTTAGCGGGACAGTCAAAGAACACTGAAGCTTTCTTT. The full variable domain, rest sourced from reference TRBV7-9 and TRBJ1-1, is DTGVSQNPRHKITKRGQNVTFRCDPISEHNRLYWYRQTLGQGPEFLTYFQNEAQLEKSRLLSDRFSAERPKGSFSTLEIQRTEQGDSAMYLCASSLAGQSKNTEAFFGQGTRLTVV.

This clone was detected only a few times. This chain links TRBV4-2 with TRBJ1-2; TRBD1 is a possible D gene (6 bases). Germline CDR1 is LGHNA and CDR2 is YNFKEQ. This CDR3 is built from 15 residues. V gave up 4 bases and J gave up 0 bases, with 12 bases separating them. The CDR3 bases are TGTGCCAGCAGCCGTATGGACAGTGCTAACTATGGCTACACCTTC. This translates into CASSRMDSANYGYTF.

The CDR3 here is CASSSINRAPSYNEQFF. CDR3 nucleotides: TGTGCCAGCAGCTCAATCAACAGGGCCCCATCCTACAATGAGCAGTTCTTC. The chain joins TRBV7-2 to TRBJ2-1; possibly TRBD1 for D (6 bases). V was cut by 4 bases and J by 1 base, with 17 bases left in between. Germline assignment: CDR1 SGHTA and CDR2 FQGNSA. The CDR3 spans 17 residues.

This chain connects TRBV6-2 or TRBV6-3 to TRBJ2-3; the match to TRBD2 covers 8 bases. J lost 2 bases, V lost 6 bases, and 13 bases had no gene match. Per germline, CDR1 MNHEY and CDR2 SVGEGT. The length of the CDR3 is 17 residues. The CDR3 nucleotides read TGTGCCAGCAGCCCTCTCCCGGGGGGGAGTTACACAGATACGCAGTATTTT. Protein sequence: CASSPLPGGSYTDTQYF.

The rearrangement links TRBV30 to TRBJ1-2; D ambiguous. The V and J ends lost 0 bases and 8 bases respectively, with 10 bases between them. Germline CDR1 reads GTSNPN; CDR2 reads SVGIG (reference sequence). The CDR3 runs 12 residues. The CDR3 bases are TGTGCCTGGAGTGTGGGAGCTGGAGGCTACACCTTC. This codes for CAWSVGAGGYTF.

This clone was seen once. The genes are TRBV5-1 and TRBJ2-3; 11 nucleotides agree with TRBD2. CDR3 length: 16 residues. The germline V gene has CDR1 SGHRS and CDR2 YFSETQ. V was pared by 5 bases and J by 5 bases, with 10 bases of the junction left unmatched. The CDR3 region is CASRPQLAGGGDTQYF. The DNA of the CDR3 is TGCGCCAGCAGGCCTCAGCTAGCGGGGGGCGGAGATACGCAGTATTTT.